The sequence of this T cell receptor beta chain was determined in a study of control samples from healthy donors and cancer patients. Method: immunoSEQ multiplex PCR; TCRdb's copy keeps in-frame clones and lacks some. The sample comprises some 410,000 clones, 90% of which are singletons, and 6% to 7% rests with the top ten. The CDR3 consists of 18 residues. V lost 2 bases and J lost 4, with 23 bases in between. The germline V gene encodes CDR1 MNHNS and CDR2 SASEGT. The source of this sequence is a man aged 40-55 years with head and neck cancer. The specimen sequenced was PBMCs. V is TRBV6-1 and J is TRBJ1-1; TRBD1 is a possible D gene (5 bases). CDR3 coding DNA: TGTGCCAGCAGTGAACAACCCTCCGGGGCTGTGGGCGTCACTGAAGCTTTCTTT. This gives the protein CASSEQPSGAVGVTEAFF.